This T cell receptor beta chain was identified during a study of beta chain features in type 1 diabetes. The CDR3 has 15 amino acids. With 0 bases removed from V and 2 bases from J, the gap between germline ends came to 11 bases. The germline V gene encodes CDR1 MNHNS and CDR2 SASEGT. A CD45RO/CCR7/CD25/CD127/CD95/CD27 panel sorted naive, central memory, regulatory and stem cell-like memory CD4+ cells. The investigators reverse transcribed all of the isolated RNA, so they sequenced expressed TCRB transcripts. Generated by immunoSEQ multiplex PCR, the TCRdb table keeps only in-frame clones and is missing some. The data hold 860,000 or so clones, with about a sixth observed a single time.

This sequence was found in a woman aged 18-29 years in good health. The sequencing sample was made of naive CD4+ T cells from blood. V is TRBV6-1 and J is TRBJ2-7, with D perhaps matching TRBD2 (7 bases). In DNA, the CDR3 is TGTGCCAGCAGTGAAGCGTACGGGGGGCCCTACGAGCAGTACTTC. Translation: CASSEAYGGPYEQYF.